A single sample gave rise to the 8 T cell receptor beta chains below, sequenced in a study of blood T cell repertoires in COVID-19. Here immunoSEQ multiplex PCR was the method, and the copy in TCRdb shows in-frame clones only, minus some. The sample lists about 240,000 clones, around 87% seen once, with approximately 6.8% in the top ten. Input material: peripheral blood. These receptors were obtained from a woman between 65 and 79 years old with active or convalescent COVID-19.

The rearrangement joins TRBV11-1 to TRBJ2-3; D might be TRBD2 (6 bases). V was trimmed by 3 bases and J by 6 bases, leaving 7 bases between them. CDR1 is SGHAT and CDR2 is FQDESV in the germline V gene (reference sequence). This CDR3 is 12 amino acids long. CDR3 in DNA: TGTGCCAGCAGCTTTGGGGGGGATACGCAGTATTTT. Translation: CASSFGGDTQYF.

This clone has just a few counts. The DNA of the CDR3 is TGTGCCAGCAGCTTAGCCAGGGATCAGCCCCAGCATTTT. It codes for CASSLARDQPQHF. The chain employs TRBV11-2 and TRBJ1-5; possibly TRBD1 for D (5 bases). The CDR3 is 13 amino acids. V lost 1 base and J lost 5, with 6 bases in between. The germline V gene encodes CDR1 SGHAT and CDR2 FQNNGV.

This sequence joins TRBV20-1 and TRBJ2-3; TRBD2 aligns across 9 bases. The CDR3 contains 16 residues. J was trimmed by 0 bases and V by 3 bases; bases with no gene match: 7. Germline assignment: CDR1 DFQATT and CDR2 SNEGSKA (reference sequence). CDR3 residues: CSASHRGGGSTDTQYF. CDR3 bases: TGCAGTGCTAGTCACCGCGGGGGGGGAAGCACAGATACGCAGTATTTT.

This chain connects TRBV7-6 to TRBJ1-1; D remains unclear. CDR1 is SGHVS, CDR2 FNYEAQ, per germline. With 0 bases removed from V and 0 bases from J, the gap between germline ends came to 11 bases. This CDR3 is 16 amino acids long. The CDR3 nucleotides read TGTGCCAGCAGCTTAGCGTCCGCGGGAATGAACACTGAAGCTTTCTTT. As protein: CASSLASAGMNTEAFF.

This CDR3 reads CASSATDRANTEAFF. CDR3 nucleotide sequence: TGTGCCAGCAGCGCCACGGACAGGGCAAACACTGAAGCTTTCTTT. This chain uses TRBV5-5 with TRBJ1-1; the match to TRBD1 covers 8 bases. Per germline, CDR1 SGHKS and CDR2 YYEKEE (reference sequence). The CDR3 spans 15 residues. Trimming removed 4 bases from V and 2 bases from J; junction bases left unmatched: 7.

The V gene is TRBV7-8, the J gene TRBJ1-4; TRBD1 agrees at 12 bases. V shed 5 bases and J 7 bases; nucleotides not matched to a gene: 11. The CDR3 consists of 17 residues. Germline V gene lookup returns CDR1 SGHVS and CDR2 FQNEAQ. CDR3 in amino acids: CASSRSGTGGRIEKLFF. In nucleotides, the CDR3 is TGTGCCAGCAGCCGCTCCGGGACAGGGGGCAGGATTGAAAAACTGTTTTTT.

This chain joins TRBV11-2 and TRBJ1-6; possibly TRBD1 for D (5 bases). The CDR3 runs 15 residues. The germline V and J ends were trimmed by 5 bases and 9 bases, with 17 bases remaining between them. Germline V CDR1 and CDR2: SGHAT, FQNNGV. The CDR3 is CASSPALTATSPLHF. For the CDR3, the DNA is TGTGCCAGCAGCCCAGCACTGACAGCCACTTCACCCCTCCACTTT.

V usage is TRBV9 and J usage is TRBJ1-2; 10 bases map to TRBD1. There are 15 residues in the CDR3. Germline V gives CDR1 SGDLS, CDR2 YYNGEE. With V trimmed by 3 bases and J by 7 bases, 9 bases remained unmatched. The CDR3 sequence is CASSGRTGGPSGYTF. The CDR3 bases are TGTGCCAGCAGCGGAAGGACAGGGGGGCCTAGTGGCTACACCTTC.